A selection of T cell receptor beta chains follows, all from one sample in a study of early T cells in non-severe SARS-CoV-2 infection. TCRdb redid the calling of the 5' RACE reads with MiXCR, one entry per CDR3 protein. Of around 66,000 distinct CDR3 sequences listed, roughly 13% were seen once; the top ten hold almost 8.5%. The material sequenced was whole blood. These receptors all stem from an adult who was a healthcare worker with PCR-confirmed SARS-CoV-2 infection or an uninfected control (not recorded which). Each CDR3 is given with its conserved first and last residue. The D gene is left open where the match is weak. Only part of the rows carry a size: once, few, many, or a class if the clone is expanded.

size: .; D: .; J: TRBJ1-1; V: TRBV9; DNA: TGTGCCAGCAGCGCCGGGCCGAACACTGAAGCTTTCTTT; CDR3: CASSAGPNTEAFF
size: many; D: .; J: TRBJ2-7; V: TRBV29-1; DNA: TGCAGCGGGTTCCAGGGAGTGGAGCAGTACTTC; CDR3: CSGFQGVEQYF
size: few; D: .; J: TRBJ1-3; V: TRBV29-1; DNA: TGCAGCGGCAGCGGTGGAAACACCATATATTTT; CDR3: CSGSGGNTIYF
size: .; D: TRBD1; J: TRBJ2-5; V: TRBV6-6; DNA: TGTGCCAGCAGCAACGGACAGGGGCAGACCCAGTACTTC; CDR3: CASSNGQGQTQYF
size: .; D: .; J: TRBJ2-3; V: TRBV4-1; DNA: TGCGCCAGCAGCCAAGGGCAGGTGGCAGATACGCAGTATTTT; CDR3: CASSQGQVADTQYF
size: .; D: .; J: TRBJ1-1; V: TRBV29-1; DNA: TGCAGCGTTGGCGGCGGCCGGAACACTGAAGCTTTCTTT; CDR3: CSVGGGRNTEAFF
size: .; D: .; J: TRBJ1-1; V: TRBV6-6; DNA: TGTGCCAGCAGTTCCCCTGAGGGGTTTGAAGCTTTCTTT; CDR3: CASSSPEGFEAFF
size: .; D: .; J: TRBJ2-1; V: TRBV28; DNA: TGTGCCAGCAGACGGGGGCAGCGGATGGGTGAGCAGTTCTTC; CDR3: CASRRGQRMGEQFF
size: few; D: TRBD1; J: TRBJ2-7; V: TRBV20-1; DNA: TGCAGTGCTCTTAACAGGGGCTACGAGCAGTACTTC; CDR3: CSALNRGYEQYF
size: many; D: .; J: TRBJ2-1; V: TRBV5-4; DNA: TGTGCCAGCAGCCCCTACCTAGCAGCCAATGAGCAGTTCTTC; CDR3: CASSPYLAANEQFF
size: .; D: .; J: TRBJ1-1; V: TRBV15; DNA: TGTGCCACCAGCGGTAGAGTAGGTTGGGGCACTGAAGCTTTCTTT; CDR3: CATSGRVGWGTEAFF
size: many; D: .; J: TRBJ1-1; V: TRBV11-2; DNA: TGTGCCAGCAGCCGGACGGCCAACACTGAAGCTTTCTTT; CDR3: CASSRTANTEAFF
size: few; D: TRBD2; J: TRBJ2-1; V: TRBV7-3; DNA: TGTGCCAGCAGCTCCTTAGCGGGAGTATCCTACAATGAGCAGTTCTTC; CDR3: CASSSLAGVSYNEQFF
size: .; D: TRBD1; J: TRBJ1-1; V: TRBV27; DNA: TGTGCCAGCAGACTCGGGACAGGGGCATACGAGGCTTTCTTT; CDR3: CASRLGTGAYEAFF
size: .; D: .; J: TRBJ2-2; V: TRBV29-1; DNA: TGCAGCGTTGGTAAGGGACCGAACACCGGGGAGCTGTTTTTT; CDR3: CSVGKGPNTGELFF
size: many; D: .; J: TRBJ2-1; V: TRBV7-3; DNA: TGTGCCAGCAGCTTAACGTGGGGGGCTGGTGAGCAGTTCTTC; CDR3: CASSLTWGAGEQFF
size: many; D: .; J: TRBJ2-2; V: TRBV6-1; DNA: TGTGCCAGCAGTGGCCTAGTTAGGGACACCGGGGAGCTGTTTTTT; CDR3: CASSGLVRDTGELFF
size: .; D: TRBD1; J: TRBJ1-2; V: TRBV27; DNA: TGTGCCAGCAGATCTACGAGACAGGGACTTTCCGTTGGCTACACCTTC; CDR3: CASRSTRQGLSVGYTF
size: many; D: TRBD2; J: TRBJ2-3; V: TRBV28; DNA: TGTGCCAGCAGTTCGGGACTAGCGGGAGTCACAGATACGCAGTATTTT; CDR3: CASSSGLAGVTDTQYF
size: few; D: TRBD1; J: TRBJ2-3; V: TRBV20-1; DNA: TGCAGTGCTACCTACAGGGGGCGAGCCTCAGATACGCAGTATTTT; CDR3: CSATYRGRASDTQYF
size: .; D: .; J: TRBJ2-1; V: TRBV28; DNA: TGTGCCAGCAGTTCCTTACTGGGATCCTCCTACAATGAGCAGTTCTTC; CDR3: CASSSLLGSSYNEQFF
size: many; D: .; J: TRBJ2-7; V: TRBV20-1; DNA: TGCAGTGCTCACTCTTATGAGTCGGAATACGAGCAGTACTTC; CDR3: CSAHSYESEYEQYF
size: few; D: .; J: TRBJ1-2; V: TRBV11-1; DNA: TGTGCCAGCAGCTACGCCCGGGACGGAGCGGGTGGCTACACCTTC; CDR3: CASSYARDGAGGYTF
size: many; D: TRBD1; J: TRBJ2-7; V: TRBV20-1; DNA: TGCAGTGCCCTCCGGGACAGCACCTACGAGCAGTACTTC; CDR3: CSALRDSTYEQYF
size: many; D: TRBD2; J: TRBJ2-1; V: TRBV12-3/TRBV12-4; DNA: TGTGCCAGCAGTTTTCATCCTAGCGGGTCGATTTCCTACAATGAGCAGTTCTTC; CDR3: CASSFHPSGSISYNEQFF
size: .; D: TRBD1; J: TRBJ2-1; V: TRBV4-1; DNA: TGCGCCAGCAGCCAACCGGGACAGGGGGGCAATGAGCAGTTCTTC; CDR3: CASSQPGQGGNEQFF
size: .; D: .; J: TRBJ2-3; V: TRBV20-1; DNA: TGCAGTGCTCCCGACCGGCTACGCACAGATACGCAGTATTTT; CDR3: CSAPDRLRTDTQYF
size: .; D: .; J: TRBJ1-1; V: TRBV10-1; DNA: TGCGCCAGCAGAAGCCAGGGAAATTTGAACACTGAAGCTTTCTTT; CDR3: CASRSQGNLNTEAFF
size: .; D: .; J: TRBJ2-7; V: TRBV3-1; DNA: TGTGCCAGCAGCCATTCTACCCCAATGCAGTACTTC; CDR3: CASSHSTPMQYF
size: .; D: .; J: TRBJ1-5; V: TRBV12-3/TRBV12-4; DNA: TGTGCCAGCAGTTTATCGGCAGGGCAAAATCAGCCCCAGCATTTT; CDR3: CASSLSAGQNQPQHF
size: few; D: .; J: TRBJ1-1; V: TRBV7-2; DNA: TGTGCCAGCAGCTTCCAGGGTCGGAACACTGAAGCTTTCTTT; CDR3: CASSFQGRNTEAFF
size: few; D: .; J: TRBJ1-1; V: TRBV29-1; DNA: TGCAGCGTTGTCCGTGGAACCCGGGGGACTGAAGCTTTCTTT; CDR3: CSVVRGTRGTEAFF
size: .; D: .; J: TRBJ1-3; V: TRBV2; DNA: TGTGCCAGCAGTCAAGGTATCTCTGGAAACACCATATATTTT; CDR3: CASSQGISGNTIYF
size: many; D: TRBD1; J: TRBJ1-5; V: TRBV3-1; DNA: TGTGCCAGCAGCCACTCGACAGGGTGGGAGCCCCAGCATTTT; CDR3: CASSHSTGWEPQHF
size: many; D: .; J: TRBJ1-1; V: TRBV2; DNA: TGTGCCAGCAGTGAAGAAGGGTCTGGTAACACTGAAGCTTTCTTT; CDR3: CASSEEGSGNTEAFF
size: many; D: TRBD2; J: TRBJ2-3; V: TRBV12-3/TRBV12-4; DNA: TGTGCCAGCAGTTTTAACCCTAGCGGGAGATCAGATACGCAGTATTTT; CDR3: CASSFNPSGRSDTQYF
size: few; D: .; J: TRBJ1-1; V: TRBV5-1; DNA: TGCGCCAGCAGCTTGGACCCGGGGGCCAAGATTGAAGCTTTCTTT; CDR3: CASSLDPGAKIEAFF
size: few; D: .; J: TRBJ1-5; V: TRBV5-5; DNA: TGTGCCAGCAGCTTGGGCGATCAGCCCCAGCATTTT; CDR3: CASSLGDQPQHF
size: .; D: .; J: TRBJ1-1; V: TRBV5-1; DNA: TGCGCCAGCAGCCCGGTGGGCGGGGAATGGAACACTGAAGCTTTCTTT; CDR3: CASSPVGGEWNTEAFF
size: .; D: TRBD1; J: TRBJ1-1; V: TRBV29-1; DNA: TGCAGCGTTGAGGGGGACAGGGGCCACACTGAAGCTTTCTTT; CDR3: CSVEGDRGHTEAFF
size: .; D: .; J: TRBJ1-5; V: TRBV20-1; DNA: TGCAGTGCTGCCCAGGGAGTTGGACAGCCCCAGCATTTT; CDR3: CSAAQGVGQPQHF
size: many; D: .; J: TRBJ1-1; V: TRBV29-1; DNA: TGCAGCATCCGTGAGGGGTCTGAAGCTTTCTTT; CDR3: CSIREGSEAFF
size: many; D: .; J: TRBJ2-7; V: TRBV3-1; DNA: TGTGCCAGCAGCCAAGATCTTCTAATCAAAGAGCAGTACTTC; CDR3: CASSQDLLIKEQYF
size: .; D: .; J: TRBJ2-5; V: TRBV7-9; DNA: TGTGCCAGCAGCTCCTCCTCGGTGACGGAGACCCAGTACTTC; CDR3: CASSSSSVTETQYF
size: .; D: .; J: TRBJ1-4; V: TRBV5-6; DNA: TGTGCCAGCAGCCGCTCGCAGGGAGAAAAACTGTTTTTT; CDR3: CASSRSQGEKLFF
size: .; D: .; J: TRBJ2-1; V: TRBV20-1; DNA: TGCAGTGCTAACAGGGCAAATGAGCAGTTCTTC; CDR3: CSANRANEQFF
size: few; D: .; J: TRBJ2-6; V: TRBV6-5; DNA: TGTGCCAGCAGAACACAGGGATCAAGCTCTGGGGCCAACGTCCTGACTTTC; CDR3: CASRTQGSSSGANVLTF
size: many; D: TRBD1; J: TRBJ1-4; V: TRBV20-1; DNA: TGCAGTGCCGTACAGGGGGCTGGGGAAAAACTGTTTTTT; CDR3: CSAVQGAGEKLFF
size: few; D: TRBD2; J: TRBJ2-5; V: TRBV28; DNA: TGTGCCAGCAGTGTGGGCGGGAGTGTGGTAGAGACCCAGTACTTC; CDR3: CASSVGGSVVETQYF
size: many; D: .; J: TRBJ2-2; V: TRBV6-5; DNA: TGTGCCAGCAGTTACTCGTTGAGGGTAGCGGTTTCTAACACCGGGGAGCTGTTTTTT; CDR3: CASSYSLRVAVSNTGELFF
size: few; D: .; J: TRBJ1-1; V: TRBV7-2; DNA: TGTGCCAGCAGCTTAGATCGTGCCAAGGGAGCTTTCTTT; CDR3: CASSLDRAKGAFF
size: many; D: .; J: TRBJ2-7; V: TRBV27; DNA: TGTGCCAGCAGTTTTGAGAGCGGCCCCTACGAGCAGTACTTC; CDR3: CASSFESGPYEQYF
size: .; D: TRBD2; J: TRBJ2-2; V: TRBV19; DNA: TGTGCCATACGGACTAGCGGATACACCGGGGAGCTGTTTTTT; CDR3: CAIRTSGYTGELFF
size: few; D: TRBD1; J: TRBJ2-7; V: TRBV5-1; DNA: TGCGCCAGCAGCCGGGACAGCCCCACCCCCTACGAGCAGTACTTC; CDR3: CASSRDSPTPYEQYF
size: .; D: .; J: TRBJ2-7; V: TRBV20-1; DNA: TGCAGTGTCAACCAGGGGTCCCACGAGCAGTACTTC; CDR3: CSVNQGSHEQYF
size: few; D: .; J: TRBJ1-2; V: TRBV29-1; DNA: TGCAGCGTTGAAGGTATTTGGCAGGGGCCAGGTCTCGGCTATGGCTACACCTTC; CDR3: CSVEGIWQGPGLGYGYTF
size: few; D: TRBD2; J: TRBJ2-7; V: TRBV29-1; DNA: TGCAGCGTTGAAGCGGGGAGCGGGACTACCTACGAGCAGTACTTC; CDR3: CSVEAGSGTTYEQYF